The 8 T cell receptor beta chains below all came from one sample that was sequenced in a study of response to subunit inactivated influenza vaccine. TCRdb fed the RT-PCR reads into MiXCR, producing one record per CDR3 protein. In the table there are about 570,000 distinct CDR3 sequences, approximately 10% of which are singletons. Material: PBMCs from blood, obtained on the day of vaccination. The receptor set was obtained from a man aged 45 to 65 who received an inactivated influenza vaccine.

In DNA, the CDR3 is TGTGCCAGCAGCTTAGCACGGAGCGGGCTAACGCAGTATTTT. As protein: CASSLARSGLTQYF. The genes are TRBV7-6 and TRBJ2-3, with a tentative D call TRBD2 (6 bases). CDR1 and CDR2 from the germline V gene are SGHVS and FNYEAQ. CDR3 size: 14 residues. Trimming removed 0 bases from V and 9 bases from J, with 13 bases in between.

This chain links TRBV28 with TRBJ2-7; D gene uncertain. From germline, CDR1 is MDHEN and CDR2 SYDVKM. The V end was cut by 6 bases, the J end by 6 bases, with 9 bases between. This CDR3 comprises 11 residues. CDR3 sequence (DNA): TGTGCCAGCAGGGGTAGAGCCGAGCAGTACTTC. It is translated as CASRGRAEQYF.

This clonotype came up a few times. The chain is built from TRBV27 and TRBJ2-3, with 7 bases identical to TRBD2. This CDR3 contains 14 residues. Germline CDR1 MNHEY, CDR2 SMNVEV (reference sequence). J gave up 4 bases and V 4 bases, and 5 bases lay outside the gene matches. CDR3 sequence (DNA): TGTGCCAGCAGTTATGGGAGGGTGTCAGATACGCAGTATTTT. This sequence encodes CASSYGRVSDTQYF.

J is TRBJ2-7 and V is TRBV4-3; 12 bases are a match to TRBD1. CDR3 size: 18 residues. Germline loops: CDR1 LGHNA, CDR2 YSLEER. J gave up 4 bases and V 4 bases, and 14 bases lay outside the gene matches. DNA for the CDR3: TGCGCCAGCAGCCGCGGGACAGGGGGCTTTCGTGTGGGGTACGAGCAGTACTTC. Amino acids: CASSRGTGGFRVGYEQYF.

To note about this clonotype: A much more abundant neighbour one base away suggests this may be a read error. The CDR3, as DNA: TGCAGTGCTGCCGAAGACAGCCTAGATCAGCCCCAGCATTTT. Translated: CSAAEDSLDQPQHF. The gene calls are TRBV20-1 and TRBJ1-5, with D possibly TRBD1 on 5 matching bases. CDR3 length: 14 amino acids. Trimming removed 5 bases at V and 5 bases at J, with 16 bases between. The germline CDR1 and CDR2 sequences are DFQATT and SNEGSKA (reference sequence).

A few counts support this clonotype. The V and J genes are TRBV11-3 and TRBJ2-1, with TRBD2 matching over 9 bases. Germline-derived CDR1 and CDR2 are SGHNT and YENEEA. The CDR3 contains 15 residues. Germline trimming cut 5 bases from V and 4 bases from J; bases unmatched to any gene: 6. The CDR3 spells CASSPGGGVYNEQFF. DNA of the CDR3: TGTGCCAGCAGCCCTGGCGGGGGGGTATACAATGAGCAGTTCTTC.

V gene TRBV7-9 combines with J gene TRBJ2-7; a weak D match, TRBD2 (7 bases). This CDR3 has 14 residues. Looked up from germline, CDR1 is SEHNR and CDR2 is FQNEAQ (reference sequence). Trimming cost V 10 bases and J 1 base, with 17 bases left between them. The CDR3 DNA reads TGTGCCATTGGGGGGCGGGAGTTATCCTACGAGCAGTACTTC. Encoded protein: CAIGGRELSYEQYF.

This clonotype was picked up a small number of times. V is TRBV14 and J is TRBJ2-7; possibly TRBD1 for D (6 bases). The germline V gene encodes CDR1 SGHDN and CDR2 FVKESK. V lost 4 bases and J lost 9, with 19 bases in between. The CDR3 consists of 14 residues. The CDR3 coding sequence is TGTGCCAGCAGCCCAGGGACACGTAATTCATGGCAGTACTTC. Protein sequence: CASSPGTRNSWQYF.